The next 27 T cell receptor beta chains were all read from a single sample in a study of cytomegalovirus exposure and HLA in healthy donors listed by TCRdb under 2017. Libraries were constructed by the immunoSEQ multiplex PCR assay. The multiplex PCR relied on a mix of 60 forward primers for TCR Vbeta segments and 13 reverse primers for TCR Jbeta segments. TCRdb took over this immuneACCESS table, retaining in-frame rearrangements with V and J assigned. Such tables are incomplete; in checked studies, under half of the missing clones stem from an unresolved V gene, and the remainder is unexplained. This specimen's table enumerates under 200,000 clones. Of the sample, almost 6.5% falls within the top ten clones. Sequenced: PBMCs. Receptors originate from a man aged 25 to 40 in good health and CMV-seronegative.

The chain's CDR3 is CAISDWTGGGDEQFF. The CDR3, as DNA: TGTGCCATCAGTGATTGGACAGGGGGTGGCGATGAGCAGTTCTTC. This sequence joins TRBV10-3 and TRBJ2-1, with 10 bases identical to TRBD1. The CDR3 length is 15 residues. V trimming: 3 bases; J trimming: 8 bases; junction bases outside the gene matches: 7. Germline CDR1 is ENHRY and CDR2 is SYGVKD.

The chain combines TRBV28 with TRBJ2-1; 10 nucleotides align to TRBD2. The CDR3 consists of 13 residues. Germline lookup yields CDR1 MDHEN and CDR2 SYDVKM. Trimming took 5 bases from V and 14 from J; bases not matched to a gene: 9. CDR3 region: CASSDPGTSAEFF. DNA of the CDR3: TGTGCCAGCAGTGACCCAGGGACTAGCGCCGAGTTCTTC.

The gene calls are TRBV9 and TRBJ1-1, with 7 bases identical to TRBD1. V dropped 3 bases and J dropped 2; count of bases not matched to a gene: 4. The CDR3 spans 14 residues. Germline CDR1 SGDLS, CDR2 YYNGEE. This CDR3 reads CASSEGQRNTEAFF. DNA for the CDR3: TGTGCCAGCAGCGAGGGACAGCGAAACACTGAAGCTTTCTTT. Complete variable domain (other parts from reference TRBV9 and TRBJ1-1): DSGVTQTPKHLITATGQRVTLRCSPRSGDLSVYWYQQSLDQGLQFLIQYYNGEERAKGNILERFSAQQFPDLHSELNLSSLELGDSALYFCASSEGQRNTEAFFGQGTRLTVV.

The chain has TRBV5-1 and TRBJ2-7; D not certain. Germline V gives CDR1 SGHRS, CDR2 YFSETQ. The CDR3 runs to 12 residues. V was pared by 0 bases and J by 3 bases, with 4 bases between. CDR3 sequence: CASSLGYYEQYF. The CDR3 region has the DNA TGCGCCAGCAGCTTGGGTTACTACGAGCAGTACTTC.

This chain connects TRBV9 to TRBJ1-1; D unresolved. With 4 bases removed from V and 1 base from J, the gap between germline ends came to 11 bases. This CDR3 has 14 amino acids. Germline V gene lookup returns CDR1 SGDLS and CDR2 YYNGEE. The CDR3 DNA sequence: TGTGCCAGCAGCCTTGTGGCTCAGAACACTGAAGCTTTCTTT. As protein: CASSLVAQNTEAFF.

J is TRBJ1-5 and V is TRBV30; the D gene is possibly TRBD1 (5 bases). V shed 3 bases and J shed 0 bases, with 6 bases lying between them. Germline V gene data show CDR1 as GTSNPN and CDR2 as SVGIG (reference sequence). CDR3 length: 13 residues. In DNA form, the CDR3 reads TGTGCCTGGAGCAGGGCTAGCAATCAGCCCCAGCATTTT. Protein product: CAWSRASNQPQHF.

The chain combines TRBV11-2 with TRBJ2-2, with 8 bases matching TRBD1. Trimming took 6 bases from V and 4 from J; bases not matched to a gene: 7. This CDR3 is built from 15 residues. The V gene's germline CDR1 is SGHAT and CDR2 FQNNGV. The CDR3 loop is CASSRGQGITGELFF. The CDR3 nucleotides are TGTGCCAGCAGTCGCGGACAGGGAATCACCGGGGAGCTGTTTTTT.

The chain recombines TRBV19 with TRBJ2-6, with 7 bases fitting TRBD1. The J segment lost 4 bases and the V segment lost 5 bases, leaving 5 bases of the junction unmatched. Per germline, CDR1 LNHDA and CDR2 SQIVND (reference sequence). The CDR3 is 15 amino acids. The CDR3, as DNA: TGTGCCAGTAGTGTCAAGGGGGCCGGGGCCAACGTCCTGACTTTC. Its protein product is CASSVKGAGANVLTF.

The chain couples TRBV27 to TRBJ2-7; the D is unclear. Deletions cut 2 bases from V and 0 bases from J, with 8 bases between. The CDR3 has 14 amino acids. Looked up from germline, CDR1 is MNHEY and CDR2 is SMNVEV (reference sequence). CDR3: CASSLRHLSYEQYF. DNA of the CDR3: TGTGCCAGCAGTTTAAGACACCTCTCCTACGAGCAGTACTTC.

Written as DNA, the CDR3 is TGTGCCAGCAGCTTAGCGGGGGCCCCGGGGGGTGAGCAGTTCTTC. It codes for CASSLAGAPGGEQFF. This chain uses TRBV7-9 with TRBJ2-1; D possibly corresponds to TRBD2 (7 bases). This CDR3 region has 15 residues. Germline loops: CDR1 SEHNR, CDR2 FQNEAQ (reference sequence). Between the trimmed V and J ends, which lost 0 bases and 9 bases, there was a span of 15 bases.

V usage is TRBV27 and J usage is TRBJ1-5; 8 positions match TRBD1. Per germline, CDR1 MNHEY and CDR2 SMNVEV (reference sequence). The ends lost 5 bases at V and 1 base at J; junction bases unmatched: 4. This CDR3 has 15 residues. In DNA, the CDR3 is TGTGCCAGCAGTCCCGGGACAGGAAGCAATCAGCCCCAGCATTTT. Its translation: CASSPGTGSNQPQHF.

The chain recombines TRBV5-1 with TRBJ1-5, with D possibly TRBD1 on 5 matching bases. This CDR3 has 16 amino acids. CDR1 SGHRS and CDR2 YFSETQ come from the germline V gene. V lost 4 bases, J lost 5 bases, and 19 bases lay in between. DNA of the CDR3: TGCGCCAGCAGCCCTGGTGTCGGGGGACTTTATCAGCCCCAGCATTTT. This translates into CASSPGVGGLYQPQHF.

V is TRBV7-9 and J is TRBJ1-5; D is possibly TRBD1 (6 bases). The CDR3 runs 14 residues. With 5 bases removed from V and 3 bases from J, the gap between germline ends came to 11 bases. In germline, CDR1 is SEHNR, CDR2 FQNEAQ (reference sequence). The CDR3 DNA reads TGTGCCAGCAGCATAGGACAGTACAATCAGCCCCAGCATTTT. As protein: CASSIGQYNQPQHF.

The chain employs TRBV19 and TRBJ1-6, with unresolved D. Between the trimmed V and J ends, which lost 6 bases and 8 bases, there was a span of 14 bases. The V gene's germline CDR1 is LNHDA and CDR2 SQIVND (reference sequence). The CDR3 runs 14 residues. CDR3 DNA sequence: TGTGCCAGTAGAACAGACCCGGGGTATTCACCCCTCCACTTT. Its translation is CASRTDPGYSPLHF.

J is TRBJ2-1 and V is TRBV7-2, with 10 bases fitting TRBD2. Per the germline V gene, CDR1 is SGHTA and CDR2 is FQGNSA. Trimming at V came to 1 base and at J to 0 bases, leaving 9 bases not matched to a gene. The CDR3 totals 19 residues. The CDR3 DNA reads TGTGCCAGCAGCTTAGTCCCCCTAGCGGGGGTCGGCTCCTACAATGAGCAGTTCTTC. Translation: CASSLVPLAGVGSYNEQFF.

The chain combines TRBV28 with TRBJ2-1, with TRBD2 as a possible D gene (5 bases). The germline V gene encodes CDR1 MDHEN and CDR2 SYDVKM. The V end lost 4 bases, the J end lost 1 base, and 11 bases lay between the germline ends. This CDR3 contains 15 residues. The CDR3 nucleotides read TGTGCCAGCAGTTCCGGACTGTTTTCCTACAATGAGCAGTTCTTC. Encoded protein: CASSSGLFSYNEQFF. The full variable domain, completed using reference TRBV28 and TRBJ2-1, is DVKVTQSSRYLVKRTGEKVFLECVQDMDHENMFWYRQDPGLGLRLIYFSYDVKMKEKGDIPEGYSVSREKKERFSLILESASTNQTSMYLCASSSGLFSYNEQFFGPGTRLTVL.

The J gene is TRBJ1-1, the V gene TRBV6-6; 7 nucleotides match TRBD1. Germline V lookup: CDR1 MNHNY, CDR2 SVGAGI (reference sequence). This CDR3 is 13 amino acids long. The V gene end was trimmed by 6 bases and the J gene end by 4 bases; junction bases not matched to a gene: 5. CDR3 loop: CASRQQGITEAFF. CDR3 in DNA: TGTGCCAGCAGACAACAGGGGATCACTGAAGCTTTCTTT.

This rearrangement joins TRBV2 to TRBJ1-2; TRBD1 aligns across 9 bases. V was clipped by 6 bases and J by 1 base; unmatched bases: 3. The CDR3 sequence is 14 residues long. Germline loops: CDR1 SNHLY, CDR2 FYNNEI. The CDR3 DNA follows: TGTGCCAGCAGCTGGGACAGGGATAACTATGGCTACACCTTC. This gives the protein CASSWDRDNYGYTF.

Of note for this clone: This same CDR3 is encoded by further DNA sequences in the sample. The V gene is TRBV5-1, the J gene TRBJ1-5, with D possibly being TRBD1 (5 bases). Per the germline V gene, CDR1 is SGHRS and CDR2 is YFSETQ. The CDR3 loop spans 13 amino acids. The ends were cut back, 2 bases at V and 7 bases at J, with 10 bases in the middle. Written as DNA, the CDR3 is TGCGCCAGCAGCTTCGGAGGGGAGCAGCCCCAGCATTTT. It specifies CASSFGGEQPQHF.

V gene TRBV5-1 combines with J gene TRBJ2-3, with TRBD1 identical over 7 bases. CDR3 length: 15 amino acids. V lost 3 bases and J lost 4; bases outside the gene matches: 8. Looked up from germline, CDR1 is SGHRS and CDR2 is YFSETQ. CDR3 DNA sequence: TGCGCCAGCAGCTCCACGACAGGGTTCGCAGATACGCAGTATTTT. As protein: CASSSTTGFADTQYF.

This rearrangement joins TRBV6-1 to TRBJ1-2; D unclear. CDR3 length: 13 amino acids. Germline V gives CDR1 MNHNS, CDR2 SASEGT. V shed 6 bases and J shed 4 bases, with 12 bases lying between them. As DNA, the CDR3 is TGTGCCAGCAGGGACTCCTTCGCCTATGGCTACACCTTC. Translation gives CASRDSFAYGYTF.

This rearrangement joins TRBV11-2 to TRBJ2-1; possibly TRBD1 for D (6 bases). Germline values: CDR1 SGHAT, CDR2 FQNNGV. The CDR3 spans 13 residues. V was cut by 5 bases and J by 6 bases, with 11 bases left in between. This CDR3 reads CASSRGQSNEQFF. The DNA of the CDR3 is TGTGCCAGCAGCCGTGGACAGTCCAATGAGCAGTTCTTC.

The V gene is TRBV7-7, the J gene TRBJ2-3; D possibly corresponds to TRBD1 (5 bases). In germline, CDR1 is SSHAT, CDR2 FNYEAQ (reference sequence). The V end was cut by 1 base, the J end by 4 bases, with 9 bases between. The CDR3 is made up of 14 amino acids. This CDR3 is CASSLEGFSDTQYF. CDR3 nucleotide sequence: TGTGCCAGCAGCTTAGAGGGGTTTTCAGATACGCAGTATTTT. Filled out from reference TRBV7-7 and TRBJ2-3, the complete variable domain reads GAGVSQSPRYKVTKRGQDVTLRCDPISSHATLYWYQQALGQGPEFLTYFNYEAQPDKSGLPSDRFSAERPEGSISTLTIQRTEQRDSAMYRCASSLEGFSDTQYFGPGTRLTVL.

The chain recombines TRBV7-3 with TRBJ2-7; 8 bases align to TRBD2. With 5 bases clipped from V and 1 base from J, the junction kept 1 base outside the gene matches. CDR1 is SGHTA and CDR2 is FQGTGA in the germline V gene. This CDR3 is 13 amino acids long. Here the CDR3 reads CASSKRESYEQYF. The CDR3 DNA follows: TGTGCCAGCAGCAAGCGGGAGTCCTACGAGCAGTACTTC. Complete variable domain (other parts from reference TRBV7-3 and TRBJ2-7): GAGVSQTPSNKVTEKGKYVELRCDPISGHTALYWYRQSLGQGPEFLIYFQGTGAADDSGLPNDRFFAVRPEGSVSTLKIQRTERGDSAVYLCASSKRESYEQYFGPGTRLTVT.

V usage is TRBV5-4 and J usage is TRBJ2-6; 7 bases are shared with TRBD1. Germline V gene data show CDR1 as SGHNT and CDR2 as YYREEE (reference sequence). J gave up 0 bases and V 2 bases, and 14 bases lay outside the gene matches. The CDR3 is 20 residues long. The CDR3 spells CASSFLFKGAMPSGANVLTF. The CDR3 nucleotides are TGTGCCAGCAGCTTTTTATTCAAGGGGGCTATGCCCTCTGGGGCCAACGTCCTGACTTTC.

The J gene is TRBJ2-1, the V gene TRBV10-3, with 14 nucleotides matching TRBD2. Germline assignment: CDR1 ENHRY and CDR2 SYGVKD. Losses at the gene ends were 6 bases for V and 8 bases for J; bases not matched to a gene: 15. CDR3 length: 18 residues. The CDR3 DNA reads as TGTGCCATCAGATCATCCCCGGGACTAGCGGGGGAGGTTGATGAGCAGTTCTTC. Encoded protein: CAIRSSPGLAGEVDEQFF.

The V and J genes are TRBV7-8 and TRBJ1-1; the match to TRBD1 covers 8 bases. This CDR3 comprises 18 residues. The J segment lost 0 bases and the V segment lost 5 bases, leaving 14 bases of the junction unmatched. Germline V gives CDR1 SGHVS, CDR2 FQNEAQ. The CDR3 nucleotides read TGTGCCAGCAGCACCCCCGACAGGGGTAATCCTATGAACACTGAAGCTTTCTTT. It codes for CASSTPDRGNPMNTEAFF. Drawing the rest from reference TRBV7-8 and TRBJ1-1, the complete variable domain is GAGVSQSPRYKVAKRGQDVALRCDPISGHVSLFWYQQALGQGPEFLTYFQNEAQLDKSGLPSDRFFAERPEGSVSTLKIQRTQQEDSAVYLCASSTPDRGNPMNTEAFFGQGTRLTVV.